This TCR beta chain derives from a study of cytomegalovirus exposure and HLA in healthy donors. Germline-derived CDR1 and CDR2 are SGHTA and FQGTGA. This CDR3 has 14 residues. The J segment lost 7 bases and the V segment lost 5 bases, leaving 9 bases of the junction unmatched. The PCR used 60 Vbeta and 13 Jbeta primers. Using immunoSEQ multiplex PCR, the repertoire was profiled, and TCRdb retains in-frame clones only, with some absent. The sample yields 200,000 to 250,000 clones, roughly 80% seen once. The sequenced material came from PBMCs. This chain uses TRBV7-3 with TRBJ2-7; 9 bases fit TRBD2. This TCR was sampled from a woman aged 40 to 50 in good health and CMV-seropositive. The CDR3 region has the DNA TGTGCCAGCAGCCTCCAGGCGGGAGGGCGAGAGCAGTACTTC. Encoded protein: CASSLQAGGREQYF.